This TCR beta chain was recovered during a study of identical twins (dated by TCRdb to the mid-2010s). Some background on the complete study: To test whether fetal clonotypes persist, this study deep-sequenced TCR alpha and beta repertoires from monozygotic twins, from unrelated adults of various ages, and from cord blood. Replicate twin experiments were performed at different times using different library preparation protocols to rule out contamination. On the study overall, not on this receptor specifically: Because the same donors could not be followed over many years, conclusions were based on cross-sectional statistical analysis. Fewer insertions were carried by abundant cord blood beta clonotypes, a similar but weaker trend appeared in young adult naive repertoires, and no such trend appeared in memory repertoires. Zero-insertion analyses could be partly confounded by invariant T cells such as MAIT and iNKT, although diverse VJ usage argued against such confounding for most clonotypes. The excess sharing between twins in beta out-of-frame sequences was weaker because fewer shared sequences reduced the signal-to-noise ratio. In monozygotic twins, out-of-frame TCR alpha sharing was systematically underestimated by recombination models, although the models agreed with sharing between unrelated individuals. Compared with coincidental sharing between unrelated individuals, out-of-frame TCR alpha sequences shared between twins showed an excess of sequences with low generation probability.

All donors were healthy Caucasians. Three pairs of female monozygotic twins, all aged about 18 to 30 years, made up the twin cohort. Miltenyi CD45RO+ enrichment and human naive T-cell isolation kits were used to isolate memory (CD45RO+) and naive T cells from PBMC. V ends up 2 bases short and J 5 bases short, with an unmatched junction base count of 3. Looking up the germline V gene yields CDR1 SGHRS and CDR2 YFSETQ. From the cysteine up to the phenylalanine, the CDR3 has a length of 14 residues. The DNA shown is the 42-base CDR3, in frame from base 1. Libraries were built with 5' RACE. Reads for this sample came from an Illumina HiSeq 2000. Template switching introduced a universal primer binding site; the final cDNA contained a unique molecular identifier, enabling accurate counting of TCR cDNA molecules. First-strand cDNA for TCR alpha and beta chains was synthesized from specific primers in the conserved constant-segment region. To control for contamination, every cDNA library carried two barcodes: a SMART-Mk sample barcode plus Illumina barcodes. Two successive PCR steps introduced TruSeq adapter sequences along with Illumina sample barcodes. Sequencing of the TCR alpha and beta cDNA libraries was done on the Illumina HiSeq platform using custom primers. Concerning the study's data processing: Raw reads were processed with MiGEC to extract unique molecular identifiers, and MiXCR was used to determine CDR3 positions. Recombination models were inferred per individual with the repgenHMM and IGoR tools using an EM algorithm. The tcR package in R was used for shared clonotype analysis, with sharing normalized by the product of cloneset sizes. To study raw recombination free of thymic and clonal selection effects, out-of-frame nonproductive sequences were analyzed. TCRdb trimmed public reads at Q25 via fastp, called clones via MiXCR and kept in-frame beta chains. Every distinct CDR3 protein forms one entry, paired with its most common genes and DNA. In this record, the V and J calls reflect TCRdb's handling and not the investigators' own analysis. Present in this sample are roughly 290,000 distinct CDR3 sequences, about 8.3% of which were seen just once. Jointly, the top ten make up approximately 2.1% of the sample.

Note on this clonotype: Its antigen remains undetermined. No base qualities exist here, and no much larger clone lies one base off it.

In addition, the sample was reused for a study of yellow fever vaccine responses in identical twins. Drawing on the second study: The T cell response to vaccination in identical twins was reported by the authors to appear partly convergent and partly personalized. The study precisely tracked vaccine-responding T cell clones in identical twins.

The rearrangement combines TRBV5-1 with TRBJ2-1; 8 bases in the middle match TRBD2. The specimen was memory (CD45RO+) T cells sorted from blood. The sample's cell subset or site, from its label and the paper: CD45RO+ enriched T cells. This clonotype was obtained from a woman aged 18-30 years in good health. The nucleotides are TGCGCCAGCAGCTTCGCGGGAGGTGACAATGAGCAGTTCTTC. Protein translation: CASSFAGGDNEQFF.